This T cell receptor (beta chain) was recovered during a study of T cells in Graves' hyperthyroidism and ophthalmopathy (dated by TCRdb to about 2019). For the study in its entirety: Peripheral blood samples were taken at the time of initial diagnosis, prior to any treatment. TCR V-J signatures able to tell the groups apart were searched for in a discovery cohort of 95 to 100 patients, of whom more than 40 had Graves' ophthalmopathy and under 65 had stable Graves' hyperthyroidism. Prospective prediction of ophthalmopathy was tested in an independent validation cohort of 18 hyperthyroidism patients and around 16 patients who later progressed to ophthalmopathy. The 100 discovery patients were divided at random into training and test sets in a 7:3 ratio. In several Graves' hyperthyroidism patients, the study also compared T-cell repertoires from thyroid tissue with T-cell repertoires from blood. After blood sampling, hyperthyroidism patients were treated with methimazole at a starting dose of 30 mg daily, and ophthalmopathy patients were treated with high-dose intravenous methylprednisolone. The paper reports TCR Vbeta CDR3 sequencing of some 140 peripheral blood samples: fewer than 50 ophthalmopathy, around 80 hyperthyroidism and around 17 progressor patients.

Study-level results and caveats: In validation, the model predicted progression to ophthalmopathy a median of 6.5 months before onset, with 65% to 71% sensitivity and almost 75% specificity. No statistical method was used to fix the sample size in advance, and group allocation was not hidden from the investigators. A model built on a 13 V-J signature distinguished ophthalmopathy from stable hyperthyroidism, reaching roughly 88% sensitivity and about 81% specificity in cross-validation and 80%/75% in testing. Most expanded thyroid clonotypes (frequency above 0.001) were also found in blood, which suggests that blood repertoires may mirror thyroid immune responses.

This clonotype was recorded at least ten times. What antigen it recognizes has not been identified. Base qualities are not provided; no much larger clone lies one nucleotide away. From the cysteine through the phenylalanine, the CDR3 covers 14 amino acids. Kept here is only the CDR3 DNA, which spans 42 bases and is read in frame from base 1. Taken from the germline V gene, the CDR1 and CDR2 loops are KGHSH and LQKENI. V is clipped by 5 bases and J by 1 base, and the sequence between their germline boundaries is 10 bases long. The TCR beta CDR3 regions were amplified from RNA transcripts. For the first round of RT-PCR on the TCR CDR3, the HTBI primer set was used together with the Qiagen OneStep RT-PCR kit. A second multiplex PCR round built the libraries, followed by size selection and purification. Sequencing of the libraries was done on an Illumina HiSeq2000 using paired-end 100 bp reads. Per the original workflow: Raw data were processed with SOAPnuke, discarding reads with adapters, uncalled bases, mean Phred below 15, or no exact constant-primer or identifier match. High-quality paired reads were merged using COPE v1.2.5, and each unique nucleotide sequence was defined as a clonotype. Clonotypes were aligned to IMGT TRBV, TRBD and TRBJ reference segments using MiTCR v1.1. Analysis was restricted to V-J combinations with a frequency above 0.0001, which covered 98% to 99.2% of repertoires. A TCS score was defined as the ratio of F50 (clonal expansion) to E x V (chaos), with BLOSUM62-based TCRdist applied between CDR3 peptides within each V-J. Welch's t-statistics and random forest reduced 514 V-J features to under 15, which were used in a naive Bayes classifier (R e1071). TCRdb applied fastp at Q25 and MiXCR to the public reads, then kept only in-frame beta chains. Each CDR3 protein appears once, grouped with its most common genes and DNA. TCRdb's processing, not the authors', yielded these V and J calls. Here the sample has 450,000 to 600,000 distinct CDR3 sequences; just under 20% occur a single time. Clones ranked in the top ten supply 40% to 50% of the sample.

Ophthalmopathy patients had moderately to severely active disease, with a Clinical Activity Score of 3 or more, a NOSPECS grade of 4 or more, and a disease duration of less than 3 months. The study excluded patients with uncontrolled infections, other autoimmune diseases, pregnancy or lactation. Diagnoses were established on the basis of clinical symptoms, serum thyroxine and TRAb, thyroid ultrasound, and orbital computed tomography. PBMCs were isolated from about 9 ml of fresh peripheral blood by Ficoll-Paque density gradient centrifugation. Trizol reagent was used to extract total RNA, and RNA quality was then checked on an Agilent 2100 Bioanalyzer.

This receptor was identified in a man between 35 and 55 years old with Graves' ophthalmopathy. The sequenced sample was blood. The V and J segments used are TRBV18 and TRBJ2-3; the D gene is unclear. The base sequence is TGTGCCAGCTCAGGTTCAGAAGGCACAGATACGCAGTATTTT. Its translation is CASSGSEGTDTQYF.